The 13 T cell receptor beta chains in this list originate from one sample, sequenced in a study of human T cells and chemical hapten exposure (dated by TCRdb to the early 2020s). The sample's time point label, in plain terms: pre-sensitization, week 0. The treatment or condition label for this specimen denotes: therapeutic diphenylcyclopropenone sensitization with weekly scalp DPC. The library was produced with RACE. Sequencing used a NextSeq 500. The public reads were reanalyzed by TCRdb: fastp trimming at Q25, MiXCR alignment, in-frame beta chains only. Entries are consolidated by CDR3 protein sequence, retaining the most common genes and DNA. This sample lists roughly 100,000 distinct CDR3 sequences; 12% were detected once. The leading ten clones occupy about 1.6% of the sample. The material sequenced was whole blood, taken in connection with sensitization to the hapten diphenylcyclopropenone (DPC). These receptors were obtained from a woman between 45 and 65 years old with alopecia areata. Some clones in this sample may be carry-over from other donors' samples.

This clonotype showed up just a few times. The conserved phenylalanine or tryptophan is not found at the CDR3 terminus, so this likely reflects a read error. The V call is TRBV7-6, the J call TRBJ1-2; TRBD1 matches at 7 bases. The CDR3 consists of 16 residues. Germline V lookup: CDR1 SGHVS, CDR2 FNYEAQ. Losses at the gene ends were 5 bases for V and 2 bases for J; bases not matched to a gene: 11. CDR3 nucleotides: TGTGCCAGCAGCCCACAAGGCAGGGGGGCGAACTATGGCTACACCTTA. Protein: CASSPQGRGANYGYTL.

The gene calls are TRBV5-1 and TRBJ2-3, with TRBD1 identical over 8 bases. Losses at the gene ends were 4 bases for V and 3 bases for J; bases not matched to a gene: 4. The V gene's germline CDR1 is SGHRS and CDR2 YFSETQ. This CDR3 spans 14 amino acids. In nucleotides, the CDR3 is TGCGCCAGCAGCCAGGGACAGGCTACAGATACGCAGTATTTT. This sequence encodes CASSQGQATDTQYF. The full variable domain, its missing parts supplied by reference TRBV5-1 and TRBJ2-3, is KAGVTQTPRYLIKTRGQQVTLSCSPISGHRSVSWYQQTPGQGLQFLFEYFSETQRNKGNFPGRFSGRQFSNSRSEMNVSTLELGDSALYLCASSQGQATDTQYFGPGTRLTVL.

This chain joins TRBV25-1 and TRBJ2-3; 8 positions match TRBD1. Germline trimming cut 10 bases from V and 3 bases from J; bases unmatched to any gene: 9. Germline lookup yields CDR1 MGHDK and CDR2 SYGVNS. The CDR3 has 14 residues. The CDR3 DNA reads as TGTGCCATTATGGGACAGGTTCCAACAGATACGCAGTATTTT. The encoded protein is CAIMGQVPTDTQYF.

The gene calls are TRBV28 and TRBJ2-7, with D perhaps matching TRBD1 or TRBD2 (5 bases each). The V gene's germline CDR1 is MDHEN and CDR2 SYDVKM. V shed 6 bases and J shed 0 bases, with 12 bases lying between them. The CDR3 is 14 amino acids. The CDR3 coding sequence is TGTGCCAGCAGGCCCGGGACCCCCTCCTACGAGCAGTACTTC. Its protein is CASRPGTPSYEQYF.

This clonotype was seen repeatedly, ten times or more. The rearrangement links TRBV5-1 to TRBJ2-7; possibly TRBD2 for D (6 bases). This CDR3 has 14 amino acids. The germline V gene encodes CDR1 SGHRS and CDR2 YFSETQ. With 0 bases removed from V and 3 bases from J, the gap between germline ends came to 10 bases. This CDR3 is CASSLAAGNYEQYF. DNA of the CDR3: TGCGCCAGCAGCTTGGCGGCGGGAAACTACGAGCAGTACTTC.

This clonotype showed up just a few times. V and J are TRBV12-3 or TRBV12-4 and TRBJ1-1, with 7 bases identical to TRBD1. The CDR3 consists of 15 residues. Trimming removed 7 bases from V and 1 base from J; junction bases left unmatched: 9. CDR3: CASTRQGLANTEAFF. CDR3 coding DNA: TGTGCCAGCACCAGACAGGGTTTGGCGAACACTGAAGCTTTCTTT.

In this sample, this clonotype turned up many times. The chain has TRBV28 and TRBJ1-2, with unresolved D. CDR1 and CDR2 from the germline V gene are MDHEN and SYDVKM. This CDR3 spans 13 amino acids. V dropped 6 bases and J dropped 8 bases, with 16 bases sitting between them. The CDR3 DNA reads TGTGCCAGCAGCCCTTTTCGGCCGGGAGGCTACACCTTC. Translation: CASSPFRPGGYTF.

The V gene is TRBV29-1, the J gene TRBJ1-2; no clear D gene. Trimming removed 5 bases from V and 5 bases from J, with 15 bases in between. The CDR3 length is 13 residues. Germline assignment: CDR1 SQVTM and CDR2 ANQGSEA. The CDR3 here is CSVRSWTEYGYTF. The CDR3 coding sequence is TGCAGCGTTCGGTCGTGGACGGAGTATGGCTACACCTTC.

Written as DNA, the CDR3 is TGTGCCAGCGTTCCCTCTTGGGCAGCCTTAAACTATGGCTACACCTTC. Protein: CASVPSWAALNYGYTF. The chain recombines TRBV27 with TRBJ1-2; D call uncertain. Germline lookup yields CDR1 MNHEY and CDR2 SMNVEV (reference sequence). Trimming took off 8 bases at V and 2 bases at J, with 21 bases between the two ends. The CDR3 length is 16 residues.

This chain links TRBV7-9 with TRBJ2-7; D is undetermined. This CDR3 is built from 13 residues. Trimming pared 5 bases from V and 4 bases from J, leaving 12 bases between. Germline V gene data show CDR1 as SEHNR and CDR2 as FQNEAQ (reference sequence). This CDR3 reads CASSIRVGYEQYF. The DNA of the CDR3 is TGTGCCAGCAGCATCCGAGTCGGGTACGAGCAGTACTTC.

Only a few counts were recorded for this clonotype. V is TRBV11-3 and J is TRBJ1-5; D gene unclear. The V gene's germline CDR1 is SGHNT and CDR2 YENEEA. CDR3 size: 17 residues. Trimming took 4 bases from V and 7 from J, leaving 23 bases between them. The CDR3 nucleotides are TGTGCCAGCAGCTGGGTCAGACTTTTTAAGTCAGGACAGCCCCAGCATTTT. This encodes CASSWVRLFKSGQPQHF.

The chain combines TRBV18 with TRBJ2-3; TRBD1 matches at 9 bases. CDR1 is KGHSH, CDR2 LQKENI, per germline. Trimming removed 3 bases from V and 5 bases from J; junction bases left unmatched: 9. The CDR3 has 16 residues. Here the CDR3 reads CASSPFATGGRDTQYF. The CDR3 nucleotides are TGTGCCAGCTCACCCTTCGCCACAGGGGGCAGAGATACGCAGTATTTT.

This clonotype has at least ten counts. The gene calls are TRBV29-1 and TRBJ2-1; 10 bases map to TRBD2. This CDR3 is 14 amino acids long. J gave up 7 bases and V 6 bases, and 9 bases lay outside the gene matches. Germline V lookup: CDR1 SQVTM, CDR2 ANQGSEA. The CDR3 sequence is CSVEGLAGANEQFF. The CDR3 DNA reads TGCAGCGTGGAGGGGCTAGCGGGAGCGAATGAGCAGTTCTTC.